These T cell receptor beta chains were read from a single sample in a study of T cell changes during pregnancy in multiple sclerosis. This table comes from immunoSEQ multiplex PCR, and its TCRdb copy is limited to in-frame clones, with some not included. Of 45,000 to 55,000 clones detected, approximately 92% appear once; the ten largest clones hold around 0.89%. Sample: peripheral blood, taken after pregnancy. These receptors were obtained from a female donor with multiple sclerosis, enrolled in a pregnancy study. The CDR3 runs from the conserved cysteine through the conserved F or W. A D gene is named only where the DNA matches it firmly. Part of the rows lack a size; the others show once, few, many or a class for expanded clones.

TRBD1 | TRBJ2-7 | NA | TRBV6-1 | TGTGCCAGCAGTGTCCGACAGGGGCAAAGCGAGCAGTACTTC | CASSVRQGQSEQYF
NA | TRBJ2-2 | NA | TRBV5-4 | TGTGCCAGCAGCTTGGAAACGGGGGTGGGCGGGGAGCTGTTTTTT | CASSLETGVGGELFF
NA | TRBJ1-2 | NA | TRBV14 | TGTGCCAGCAGCCAAGACACAAACTATGGCTACACCTTC | CASSQDTNYGYTF
NA | TRBJ2-1 | NA | TRBV6-6 | TGTGCCACCTTTCGACAGGTCAGCTCCTACAATGAGCAGTTCTTC | CATFRQVSSYNEQFF
TRBD2 | TRBJ2-2 | NA | TRBV11-3 | TGTGCCAGCAGCCCCTGGCTAGCGGGGGGATCAAACACCGGGGAGCTGTTTTTT | CASSPWLAGGSNTGELFF
NA | TRBJ2-7 | NA | TRBV6-1 | TGTGCCAGCAGTCCGGTCTACGAGCAGTACTTC | CASSPVYEQYF
TRBD1 | TRBJ2-4 | NA | TRBV9 | TGTGCCAGCAGCGTGGGGGGACAGGGGCAAATGAATCAGTACTTC | CASSVGGQGQMNQYF
NA | TRBJ2-2 | NA | TRBV13 | TGTGCCAGCAGCTTGGGGGTGACTAGTCGGGGGAACGGGGAGCTGTTTTTT | CASSLGVTSRGNGELFF
TRBD1 | TRBJ1-2 | NA | TRBV5-4 | TGTGCCAGCAGCTGGGGGACAGGCGTCCTCGACTTC | CASSWGTGVLDF
NA | TRBJ2-4 | once | TRBV19 | TGTGCCAGTAGTATAGGCAGGGGAATCAAAAACATTCAGTACTTC | CASSIGRGIKNIQYF
NA | TRBJ1-5 | NA | TRBV15 | TGTGCCAGTCGGGAGGGTCTAGATCAGCCCCAGCATTTT | CASREGLDQPQHF
NA | TRBJ1-2 | NA | TRBV7-2 | TGTGCCAGCACCCAGGAACCTACTAACTATGGCTACACCTTC | CASTQEPTNYGYTF
NA | TRBJ2-3 | NA | TRBV19 | TGTGCCAGTAGTATCCCTCCCGCTAGCGCGGGGGCGAGTACGCAGTATTTT | CASSIPPASAGASTQYF
NA | TRBJ1-5 | once | TRBV5-4 | TGTGCCAGCAGCAGAGGCGGGGCCACCAATCAGCCCCAGCATTTT | CASSRGGATNQPQHF
NA | TRBJ2-3 | NA | TRBV7-7 | TGTGCCAGCAGCCCTGACAGCGCCACAGATACGCAGTATTTT | CASSPDSATDTQYF
TRBD1 | TRBJ2-6 | NA | TRBV13 | TGTGCCAGCAGCCCGAACAGGGGCTCTGGGGCCAACGTCCTGACTTTC | CASSPNRGSGANVLTF
NA | TRBJ2-7 | NA | TRBV4-3 | TGCGCCAGCAGCCAAGACATCCCAGGATCCTCCTACGAGCAGTACTTC | CASSQDIPGSSYEQYF